Here is one TCR beta chain with its context. Its antigen is unidentified. The source of the sample is a study of T cell responses to AZD1222 COVID-19 vaccine. Sequenced by immunoSEQ multiplex PCR; TCRdb stores in-frame clones only, minus some. The profile covers 250,000 to 300,000 clones, with roughly 93% appearing a single time and less than 0.6% taken by the ten largest. From germline, CDR1 is LGHNA and CDR2 YSLEER. Trimming stripped 5 bases from V and 3 bases from J, with 17 bases between. This CDR3 has 15 residues. General observations from the study: When two AZD1222 doses had been given, Spike-specific TCR breadth and depth rose. Spike as a whole was targeted by vaccine-associated CD4 TCRs, dominant at 160-218 and 743-854. Donors were largely white British and mainly female; clonal diversity was possibly underestimated.

Timing groups of about 4 and about 12 weeks for second doses were pooled. The clonotype was recovered from an adult who received the AZD1222 COVID-19 vaccine. The rearrangement links TRBV4-3 to TRBJ2-7; D is uncertain. The sequenced sample was peripheral blood, obtained 28 days after the second AZD1222 dose. The CDR3 nucleotides read TGCGCCAGCAGCAGGAGCTTCTCAGTTGGCTACGAGCAGTACTTC. Translating it yields CASSRSFSVGYEQYF.